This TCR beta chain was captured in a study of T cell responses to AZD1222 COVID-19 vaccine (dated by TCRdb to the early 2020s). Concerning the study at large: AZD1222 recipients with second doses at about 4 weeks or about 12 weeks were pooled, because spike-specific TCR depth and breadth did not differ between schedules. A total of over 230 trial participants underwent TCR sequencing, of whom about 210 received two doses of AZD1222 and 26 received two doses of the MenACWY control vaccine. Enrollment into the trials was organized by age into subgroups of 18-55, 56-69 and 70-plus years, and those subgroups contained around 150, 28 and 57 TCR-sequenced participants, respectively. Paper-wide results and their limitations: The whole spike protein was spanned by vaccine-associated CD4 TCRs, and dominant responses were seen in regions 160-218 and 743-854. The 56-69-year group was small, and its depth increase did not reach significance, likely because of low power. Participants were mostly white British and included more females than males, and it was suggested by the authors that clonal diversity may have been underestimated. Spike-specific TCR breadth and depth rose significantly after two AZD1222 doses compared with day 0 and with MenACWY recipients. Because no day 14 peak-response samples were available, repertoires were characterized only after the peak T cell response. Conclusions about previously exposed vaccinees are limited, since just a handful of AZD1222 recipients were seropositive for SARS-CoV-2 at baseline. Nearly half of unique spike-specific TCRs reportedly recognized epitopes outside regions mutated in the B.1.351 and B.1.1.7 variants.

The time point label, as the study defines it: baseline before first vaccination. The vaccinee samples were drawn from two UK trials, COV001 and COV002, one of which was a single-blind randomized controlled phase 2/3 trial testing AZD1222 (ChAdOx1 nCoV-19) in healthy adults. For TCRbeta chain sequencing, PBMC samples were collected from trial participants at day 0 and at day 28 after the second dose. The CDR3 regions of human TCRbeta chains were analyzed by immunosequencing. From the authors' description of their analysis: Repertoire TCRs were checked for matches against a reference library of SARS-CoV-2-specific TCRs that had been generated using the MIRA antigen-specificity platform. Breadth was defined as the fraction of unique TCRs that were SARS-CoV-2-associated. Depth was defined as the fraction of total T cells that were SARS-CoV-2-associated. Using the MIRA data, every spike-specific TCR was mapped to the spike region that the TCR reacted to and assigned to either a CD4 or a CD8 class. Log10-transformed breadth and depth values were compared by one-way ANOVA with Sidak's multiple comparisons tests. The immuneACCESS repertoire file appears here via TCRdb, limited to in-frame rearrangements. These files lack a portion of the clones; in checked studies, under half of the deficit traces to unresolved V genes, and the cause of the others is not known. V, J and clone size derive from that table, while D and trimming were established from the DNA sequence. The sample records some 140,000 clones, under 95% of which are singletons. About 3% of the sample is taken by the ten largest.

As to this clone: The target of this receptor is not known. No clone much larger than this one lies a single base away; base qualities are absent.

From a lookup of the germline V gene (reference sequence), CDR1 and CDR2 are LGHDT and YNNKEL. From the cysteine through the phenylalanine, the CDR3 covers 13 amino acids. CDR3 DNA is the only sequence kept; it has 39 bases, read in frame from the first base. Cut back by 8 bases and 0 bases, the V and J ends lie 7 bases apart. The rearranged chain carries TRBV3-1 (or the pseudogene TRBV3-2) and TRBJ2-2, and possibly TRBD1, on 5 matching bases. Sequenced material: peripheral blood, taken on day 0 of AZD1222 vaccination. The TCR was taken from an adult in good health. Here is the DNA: TGTGCCAGCCGACAGACGAACACCGGGGAGCTGTTTTTT. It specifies CASRQTNTGELFF.